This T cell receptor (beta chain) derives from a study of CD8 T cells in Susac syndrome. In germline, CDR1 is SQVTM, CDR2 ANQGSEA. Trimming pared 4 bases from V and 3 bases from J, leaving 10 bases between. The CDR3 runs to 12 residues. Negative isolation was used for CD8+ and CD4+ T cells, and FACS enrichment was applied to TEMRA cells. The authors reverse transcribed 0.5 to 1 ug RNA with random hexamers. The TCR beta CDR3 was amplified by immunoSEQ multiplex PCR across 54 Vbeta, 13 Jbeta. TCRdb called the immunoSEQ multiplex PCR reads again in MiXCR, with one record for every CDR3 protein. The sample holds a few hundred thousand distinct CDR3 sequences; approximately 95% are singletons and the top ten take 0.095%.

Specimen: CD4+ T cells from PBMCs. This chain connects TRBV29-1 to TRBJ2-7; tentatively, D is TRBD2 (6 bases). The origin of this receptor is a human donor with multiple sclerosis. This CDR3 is CSVASGGYEQYF. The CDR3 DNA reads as TGCAGCGTTGCTTCCGGGGGCTACGAGCAGTACTTC.